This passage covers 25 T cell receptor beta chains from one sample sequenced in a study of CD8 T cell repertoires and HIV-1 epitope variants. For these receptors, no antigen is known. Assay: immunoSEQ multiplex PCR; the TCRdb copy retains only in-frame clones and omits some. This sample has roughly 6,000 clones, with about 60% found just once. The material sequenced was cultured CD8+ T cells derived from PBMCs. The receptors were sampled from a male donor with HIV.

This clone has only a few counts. The CDR3 DNA sequence: TGTGCTGTCCGGGACAGGGGATCCTCCTACAATGAGCAGTTCTTC. This encodes CAVRDRGSSYNEQFF. The J gene is TRBJ2-1, the V gene TRBV7-7; 10 bases map to TRBD1. In germline, CDR1 is SSHAT, CDR2 FNYEAQ (reference sequence). The CDR3 length is 15 residues. The full variable domain, its missing parts supplied by reference TRBV7-7 and TRBJ2-1, is GAGVSQSPRYKVTKRGQDVTLRCDPISSHATLYWYQQALGQGPEFLTYFNYEAQPDKSGLPSDRFSAERPEGSISTLTIQRTEQRDSAMYRCAVRDRGSSYNEQFFGPGTRLTVL.

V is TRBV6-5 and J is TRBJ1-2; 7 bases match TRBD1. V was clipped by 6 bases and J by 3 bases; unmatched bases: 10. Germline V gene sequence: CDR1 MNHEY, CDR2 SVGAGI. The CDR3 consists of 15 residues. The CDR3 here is CASSPPEGADYGYTF. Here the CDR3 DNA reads TGTGCCAGCAGCCCCCCTGAGGGGGCGGACTATGGCTACACCTTC.

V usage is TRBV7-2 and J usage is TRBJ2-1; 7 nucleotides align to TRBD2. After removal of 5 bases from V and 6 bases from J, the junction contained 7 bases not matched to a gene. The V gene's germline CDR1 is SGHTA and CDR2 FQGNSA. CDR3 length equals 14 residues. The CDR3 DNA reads TGTGCCAGCAGCACCGGACTAGTTTCCAATGAGCAGTTCTTC. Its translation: CASSTGLVSNEQFF.

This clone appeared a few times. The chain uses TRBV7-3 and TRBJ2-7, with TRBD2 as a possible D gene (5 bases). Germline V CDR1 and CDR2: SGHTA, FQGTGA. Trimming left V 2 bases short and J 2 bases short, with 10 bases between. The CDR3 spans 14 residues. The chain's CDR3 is CASSLDPGTYEQYF. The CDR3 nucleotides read TGTGCCAGCAGCTTAGATCCGGGAACCTACGAGCAGTACTTC. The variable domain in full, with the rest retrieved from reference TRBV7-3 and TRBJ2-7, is GAGVSQTPSNKVTEKGKYVELRCDPISGHTALYWYRQSLGQGPEFLIYFQGTGAADDSGLPNDRFFAVRPEGSVSTLKIQRTERGDSAVYLCASSLDPGTYEQYFGPGTRLTVT.

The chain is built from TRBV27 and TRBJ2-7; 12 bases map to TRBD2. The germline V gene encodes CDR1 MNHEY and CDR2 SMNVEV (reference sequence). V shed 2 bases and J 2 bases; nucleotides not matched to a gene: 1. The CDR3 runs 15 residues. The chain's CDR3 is CASSLASGGAYEQYF. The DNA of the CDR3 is TGTGCCAGCAGTTTAGCTAGCGGGGGGGCCTACGAGCAGTACTTC.

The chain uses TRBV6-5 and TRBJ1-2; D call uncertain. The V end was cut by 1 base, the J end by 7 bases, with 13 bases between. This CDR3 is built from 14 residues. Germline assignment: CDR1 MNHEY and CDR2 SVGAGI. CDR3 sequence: CASSYFQDRGGYTF. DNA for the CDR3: TGTGCCAGCAGTTACTTCCAGGATCGGGGTGGCTACACCTTC.

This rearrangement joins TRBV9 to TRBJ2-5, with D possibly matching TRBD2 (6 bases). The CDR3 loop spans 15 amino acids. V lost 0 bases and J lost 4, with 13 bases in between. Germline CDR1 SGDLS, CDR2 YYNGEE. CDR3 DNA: TGTGCCAGCAGCGTAGCGGGGCGGGGAGTAGAGACCCAGTACTTC. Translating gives CASSVAGRGVETQYF.

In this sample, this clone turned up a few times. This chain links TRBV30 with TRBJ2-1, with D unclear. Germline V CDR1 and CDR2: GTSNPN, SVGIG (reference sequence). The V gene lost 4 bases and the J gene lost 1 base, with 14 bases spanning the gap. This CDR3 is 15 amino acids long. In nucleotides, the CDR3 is TGTGCCTGGACCGACCTACTGATATCCTACAATGAGCAGTTCTTC. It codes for CAWTDLLISYNEQFF. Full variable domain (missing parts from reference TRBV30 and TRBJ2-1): SQTIHQWPATLVQPVGSPLSLECTVEGTSNPNLYWYRQAAGRGLQLLFYSVGIGQISSEVPQNLSASRPQDRQFILSSKKLLLSDSGFYLCAWTDLLISYNEQFFGPGTRLTVL.

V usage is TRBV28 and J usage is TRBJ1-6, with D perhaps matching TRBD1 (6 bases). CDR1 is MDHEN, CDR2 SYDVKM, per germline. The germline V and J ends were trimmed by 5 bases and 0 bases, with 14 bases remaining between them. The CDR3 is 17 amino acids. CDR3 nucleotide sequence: TGTGCCAGCAGTCTACGACAGGAGAGCTCCTATAATTCACCCCTCCACTTT. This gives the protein CASSLRQESSYNSPLHF.

The CDR3 coding sequence is TGTGCCATCAGTGGGGGCTCTACCGGGACAGATAACAATGAGCAGTTCTTC. The encoded protein is CAISGGSTGTDNNEQFF. This chain connects TRBV10-3 to TRBJ2-1; TRBD1 matches 7 bases. The V gene end was trimmed by 4 bases and the J gene end by 5 bases; junction bases not matched to a gene: 14. The CDR3 has 17 amino acids. The V gene's germline CDR1 is ENHRY and CDR2 SYGVKD.

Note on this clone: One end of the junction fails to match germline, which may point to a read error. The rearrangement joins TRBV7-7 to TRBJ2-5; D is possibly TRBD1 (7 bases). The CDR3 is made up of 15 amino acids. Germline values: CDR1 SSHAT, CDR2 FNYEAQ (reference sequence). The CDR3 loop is CASSLGGTAQETQYF. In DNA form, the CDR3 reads TGTGCTAGCAGCTTAGGGGGGACAGCCCAAGAGACCCAGTACTTC.

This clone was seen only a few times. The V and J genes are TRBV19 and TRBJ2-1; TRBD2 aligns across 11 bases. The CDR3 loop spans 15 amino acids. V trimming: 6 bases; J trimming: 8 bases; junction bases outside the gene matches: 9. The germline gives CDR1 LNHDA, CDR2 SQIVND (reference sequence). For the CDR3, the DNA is TGTGCCAGTAGCTCTTTAGCGGGGGGGGTCGATGAGCAGTTCTTC. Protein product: CASSSLAGGVDEQFF.

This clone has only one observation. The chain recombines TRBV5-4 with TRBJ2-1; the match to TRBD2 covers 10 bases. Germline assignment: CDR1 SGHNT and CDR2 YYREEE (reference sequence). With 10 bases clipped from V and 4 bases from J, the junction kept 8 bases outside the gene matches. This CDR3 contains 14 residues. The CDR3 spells CAVLAGGKYNEQFF. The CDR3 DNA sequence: TGTGCCGTTTTAGCGGGAGGCAAATACAATGAGCAGTTCTTC.

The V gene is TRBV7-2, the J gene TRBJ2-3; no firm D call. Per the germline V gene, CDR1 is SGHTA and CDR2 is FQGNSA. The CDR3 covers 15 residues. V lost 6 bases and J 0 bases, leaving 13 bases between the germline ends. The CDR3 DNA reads TGTGCCAGCAGAACCGATCATCGTAGCACAGATACGCAGTATTTT. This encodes CASRTDHRSTDTQYF.

The CDR3 DNA sequence: TGTGCCAGCTCACCACCGCAGGCAGGACCGCTTTACCAAGAGACCCAGTACTTC. Translating it yields CASSPPQAGPLYQETQYF. This rearrangement joins TRBV18 to TRBJ2-5; D is uncertain. Germline-derived CDR1 and CDR2 are KGHSH and LQKENI. The CDR3 consists of 18 residues. Trimming took off 0 bases at V and 0 bases at J, with 17 bases between the two ends.

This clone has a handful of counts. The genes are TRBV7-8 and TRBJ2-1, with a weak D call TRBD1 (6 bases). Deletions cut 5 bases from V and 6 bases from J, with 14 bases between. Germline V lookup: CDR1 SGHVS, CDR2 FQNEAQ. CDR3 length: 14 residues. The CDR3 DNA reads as TGTGCCAGCAGCCGGTGGGACACCCCCAATGAGCAGTTCTTC. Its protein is CASSRWDTPNEQFF.

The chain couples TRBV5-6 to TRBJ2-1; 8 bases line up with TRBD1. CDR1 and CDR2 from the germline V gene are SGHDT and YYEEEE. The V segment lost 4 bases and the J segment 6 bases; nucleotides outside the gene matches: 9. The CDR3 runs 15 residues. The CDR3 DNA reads TGTGCCAGCAGCACTCGGACAGGGTTTTTCAATGAGCAGTTCTTC. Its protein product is CASSTRTGFFNEQFF.

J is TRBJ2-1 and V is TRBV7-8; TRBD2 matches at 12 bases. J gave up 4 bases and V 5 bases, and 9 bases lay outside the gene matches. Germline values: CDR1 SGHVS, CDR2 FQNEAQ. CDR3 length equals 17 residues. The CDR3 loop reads CASSHLEGLAGYNEQFF. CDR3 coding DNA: TGTGCCAGCAGCCATCTAGAAGGACTAGCGGGATACAATGAGCAGTTCTTC.

CDR3 loop: CASTATGGGNTIYF. DNA of the CDR3: TGTGCCAGCACCGCGACAGGGGGTGGAAACACCATATATTTT. The gene calls are TRBV7-9 and TRBJ1-3, with 9 bases aligning to TRBD1. CDR3 length: 14 amino acids. Trimming at V came to 7 bases and at J to 3 bases, leaving 4 bases not matched to a gene. The V gene's germline CDR1 is SEHNR and CDR2 FQNEAQ (reference sequence).

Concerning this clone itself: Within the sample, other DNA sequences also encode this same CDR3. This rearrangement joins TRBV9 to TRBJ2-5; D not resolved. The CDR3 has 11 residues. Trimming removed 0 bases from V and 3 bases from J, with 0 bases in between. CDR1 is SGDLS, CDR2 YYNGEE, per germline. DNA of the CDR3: TGTGCCAGCAGCGTAGAAGAGACCCAGTACTTC. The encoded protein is CASSVEETQYF.

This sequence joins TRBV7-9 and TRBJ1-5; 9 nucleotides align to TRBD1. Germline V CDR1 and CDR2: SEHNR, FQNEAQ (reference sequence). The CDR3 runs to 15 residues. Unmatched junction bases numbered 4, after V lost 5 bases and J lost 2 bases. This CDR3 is CASSPQGAGNQPQHF. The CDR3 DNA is TGTGCCAGCAGCCCACAGGGGGCTGGCAATCAGCCCCAGCATTTT.

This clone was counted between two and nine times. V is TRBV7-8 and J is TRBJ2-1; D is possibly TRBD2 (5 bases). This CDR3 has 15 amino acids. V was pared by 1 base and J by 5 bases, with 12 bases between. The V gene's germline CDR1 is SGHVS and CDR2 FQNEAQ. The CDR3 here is CASSLGVAGNNEQFF. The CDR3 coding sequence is TGTGCCAGCAGCTTAGGCGTTGCGGGCAACAATGAGCAGTTCTTC.

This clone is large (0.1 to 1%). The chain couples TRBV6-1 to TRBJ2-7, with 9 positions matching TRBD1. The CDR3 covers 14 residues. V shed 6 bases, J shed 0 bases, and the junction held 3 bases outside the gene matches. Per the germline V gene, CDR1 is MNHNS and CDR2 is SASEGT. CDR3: CASRQGASSYEQYF. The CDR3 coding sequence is TGTGCCAGCAGACAGGGGGCTTCCTCCTACGAGCAGTACTTC.

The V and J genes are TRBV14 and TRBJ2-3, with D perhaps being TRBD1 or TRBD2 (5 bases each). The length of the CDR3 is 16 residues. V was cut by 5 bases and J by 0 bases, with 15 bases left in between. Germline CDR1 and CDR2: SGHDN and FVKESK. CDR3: CASSATPGPSTDTQYF. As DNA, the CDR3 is TGTGCCAGCAGCGCAACTCCGGGACCTAGCACAGATACGCAGTATTTT.

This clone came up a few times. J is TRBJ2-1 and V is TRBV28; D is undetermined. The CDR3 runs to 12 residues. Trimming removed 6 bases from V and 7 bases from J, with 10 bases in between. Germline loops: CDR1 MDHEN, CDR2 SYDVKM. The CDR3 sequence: CASSPQVNEQFF. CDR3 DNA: TGTGCCAGCAGCCCCCAGGTAAATGAGCAGTTCTTC. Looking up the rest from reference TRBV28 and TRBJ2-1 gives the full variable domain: DVKVTQSSRYLVKRTGEKVFLECVQDMDHENMFWYRQDPGLGLRLIYFSYDVKMKEKGDIPEGYSVSREKKERFSLILESASTNQTSMYLCASSPQVNEQFFGPGTRLTVL.